Below, 9 T cell receptor beta chains from the same sample are listed, as sequenced in a study of shared clonotypes between healthy human individuals. The protocol was immunoSEQ multiplex PCR, while the TCRdb copy is restricted to in-frame clones and leaves out a portion. The sample has 2,500,000 or so clones, around 93% seen once. What was sequenced was naive CD4+ T cells from PBMCs. The subset is: CD45RA+ positively selected. These receptors were collected from a man between 18 and 29 years old in good health. Some clones in this sample may be carry-over from other donors' samples.

J is TRBJ2-7 and V is TRBV25-1, with 8 bases fitting TRBD2. V lost 3 bases and J lost 2; bases outside the gene matches: 0. Germline V lookup: CDR1 MGHDK, CDR2 SYGVNS. This CDR3 has 13 amino acids. CDR3 loop: CASSETSAYEQYF. The CDR3 coding sequence is TGTGCCAGCAGTGAGACTAGCGCCTACGAGCAGTACTTC.

A single count supports this clone. The J gene is TRBJ2-3, the V gene TRBV6-1; 7 bases align to TRBD1. This CDR3 comprises 12 residues. Germline values: CDR1 MNHNS, CDR2 SASEGT. Trimming at V came to 10 bases and at J to 0 bases, leaving 1 base not matched to a gene. The DNA of the CDR3 is TGTGCCACAGGGGGAAGCACAGATACGCAGTATTTT. Residues: CATGGSTDTQYF.

As regards this clone: This sample includes further DNA sequences coding for the same CDR3. J is TRBJ2-7 and V is TRBV5-1; 11 nucleotides agree with TRBD2. This CDR3 region has 16 residues. V lost 4 bases, J lost 2 bases, and 8 bases stayed unmatched. Germline CDR1 and CDR2: SGHRS and YFSETQ. CDR3 amino acids: CASSLGGTSGTYEQYF. The CDR3 DNA is TGCGCCAGCAGCCTGGGAGGGACTAGCGGAACCTACGAGCAGTACTTC.

This chain joins TRBV7-2 and TRBJ1-2; a possible D gene is TRBD1 (5 bases). With 5 bases removed from V and 1 base from J, the gap between germline ends came to 5 bases. CDR3 length: 12 residues. Looked up from germline, CDR1 is SGHTA and CDR2 is FQGNSA. CDR3 in amino acids: CASSGGNYGYTF. Written as DNA, the CDR3 is TGTGCCAGCAGCGGGGGTAACTATGGCTACACCTTC.

The rearrangement joins TRBV6-5 to TRBJ2-7, with 8 bases aligning to TRBD1. Germline assignment: CDR1 MNHEY and CDR2 SVGAGI. V lost 6 bases and J lost 0; bases outside the gene matches: 4. The CDR3 loop spans 14 amino acids. CDR3 protein: CASRGTGDSYEQYF. The CDR3 region has the DNA TGTGCCAGCAGAGGGACAGGTGACTCCTACGAGCAGTACTTC.

In regard to this clone: Other DNA sequences in this specimen translate into the identical CDR3. The chain has TRBV7-2 and TRBJ1-5, with 8 bases lining up with TRBD1. The CDR3 runs 13 residues. Germline trimming cut 4 bases from V and 6 bases from J; bases unmatched to any gene: 2. Germline V lookup: CDR1 SGHTA, CDR2 FQGNSA. The CDR3 DNA reads TGTGCCAGCAGCTCAGGGGGCGGTCAGCCCCAGCATTTT. Its translation is CASSSGGGQPQHF.

The chain combines TRBV2 with TRBJ2-3, with D possibly TRBD2 on 5 matching bases. The V gene's germline CDR1 is SNHLY and CDR2 FYNNEI. The CDR3 extends over 15 amino acids. V was trimmed by 0 bases and J by 5 bases, leaving 12 bases between them. CDR3: CASSEASVREDTQYF. The CDR3 nucleotides read TGTGCCAGCAGTGAAGCTAGCGTCCGGGAAGATACGCAGTATTTT.

This chain uses TRBV7-9 with TRBJ2-5, with D perhaps being TRBD1 or TRBD2 (5 bases each). Trimming left V 6 bases short and J 2 bases short, with 13 bases between. This CDR3 contains 14 residues. CDR1 and CDR2 (germline): SEHNR, FQNEAQ (reference sequence). In nucleotides, the CDR3 is TGTGCCAGCAGTCTGGGACGGGTTCAAGAGACCCAGTACTTC. Its protein product is CASSLGRVQETQYF.

This clone has a single count. J is TRBJ1-1 and V is TRBV7-2, with D possibly TRBD1 on 6 matching bases. Per the germline V gene, CDR1 is SGHTA and CDR2 is FQGNSA. The V gene lost 2 bases and the J gene lost 6 bases, with 16 bases spanning the gap. The CDR3 runs to 15 residues. CDR3 loop: CASSLMSGGQAEAFF. DNA of the CDR3: TGTGCCAGCAGCTTAATGTCGGGGGGGCAGGCTGAAGCTTTCTTT.